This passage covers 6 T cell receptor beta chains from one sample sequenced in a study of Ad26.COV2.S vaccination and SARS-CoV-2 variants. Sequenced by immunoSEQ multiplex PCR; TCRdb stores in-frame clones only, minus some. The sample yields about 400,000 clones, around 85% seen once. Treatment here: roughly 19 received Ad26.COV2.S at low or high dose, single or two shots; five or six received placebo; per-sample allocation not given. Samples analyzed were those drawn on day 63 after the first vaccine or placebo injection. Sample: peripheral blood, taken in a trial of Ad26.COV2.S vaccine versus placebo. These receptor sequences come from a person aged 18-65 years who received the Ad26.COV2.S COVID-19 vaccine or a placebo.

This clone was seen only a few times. The CDR3 DNA sequence: TGTGCCAGTAGTACTGCAGGGGGACCCCTCCACTTT. It codes for CASSTAGGPLHF. V usage is TRBV19 and J usage is TRBJ1-6; TRBD1 aligns across 7 bases. The J segment lost 12 bases and the V segment lost 4 bases, leaving 3 bases of the junction unmatched. Germline CDR1 LNHDA, CDR2 SQIVND (reference sequence). The CDR3 is 12 residues long.

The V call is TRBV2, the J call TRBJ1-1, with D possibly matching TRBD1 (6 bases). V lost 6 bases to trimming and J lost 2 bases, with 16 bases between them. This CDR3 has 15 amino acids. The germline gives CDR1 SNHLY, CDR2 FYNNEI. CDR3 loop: CASRVWGAENTEAFF. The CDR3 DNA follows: TGTGCCAGCAGGGTGTGGGGGGCTGAAAACACTGAAGCTTTCTTT.

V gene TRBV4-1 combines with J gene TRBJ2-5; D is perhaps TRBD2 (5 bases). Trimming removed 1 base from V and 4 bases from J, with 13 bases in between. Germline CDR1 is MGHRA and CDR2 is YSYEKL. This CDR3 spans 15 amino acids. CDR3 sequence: CASSQGRTRGETQYF. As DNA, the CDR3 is TGCGCCAGCAGCCAAGGGAGGACCCGTGGAGAGACCCAGTACTTC.

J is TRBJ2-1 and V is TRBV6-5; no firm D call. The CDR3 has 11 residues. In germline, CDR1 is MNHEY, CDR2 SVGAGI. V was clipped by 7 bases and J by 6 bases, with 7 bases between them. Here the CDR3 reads CASTSINEQFF. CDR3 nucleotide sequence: TGTGCCAGCACCTCGATCAATGAGCAGTTCTTC.

DNA of the CDR3: TGTGCCACCAGCAGAGAACTGGGCAGGACTAACACCATAGCCAAAAACATTCAGTACTTC. Residues: CATSRELGRTNTIAKNIQYF. The chain joins TRBV15 to TRBJ2-4; D possibly corresponds to TRBD2 (6 bases). Germline V gene data show CDR1 as LNHNV and CDR2 as YYDKDF (reference sequence). This CDR3 has 20 amino acids. V lost 0 bases, J lost 0 bases, and 21 bases lay in between.

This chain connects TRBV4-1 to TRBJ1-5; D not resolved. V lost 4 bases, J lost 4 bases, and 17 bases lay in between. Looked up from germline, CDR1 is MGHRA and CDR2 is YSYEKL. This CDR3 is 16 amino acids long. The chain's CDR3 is CASSRSPVNGNQPQHF. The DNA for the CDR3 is TGCGCCAGCAGCCGATCCCCGGTCAATGGGAATCAGCCCCAGCATTTT.